This is a list of T cell receptor beta chains from one sample in a study of T cell repertoires in cytomegalovirus infection. These receptors' targets are unknown. TCRdb analysed the reads with MiXCR anew, one entry per CDR3 protein. The sample yields approximately 260,000 distinct CDR3 sequences, roughly 21% seen once. The specimen was cultured PBMCs, collected from culture after CMV antigen stimulation. The receptors shown here come from a human donor in good health (CMV status not recorded). Some clones in this sample may be carry-over from other donors' samples. The CDR3 runs from the conserved cysteine through the conserved F or W. D genes are given only for firm matches. Size is stated for part of the rows, as once, few or many counts, or as a class when the clone is expanded.

J gene | V gene | D gene | clone size | CDR3 protein | CDR3 DNA
TRBJ2-3 | TRBV6-5 | . | many | CASSSLAASTDTQYF | TGTGCCAGCAGTTCCCTGGCAGCAAGCACAGATACGCAGTATTTT
TRBJ1-2 | TRBV12-3/TRBV12-4 | TRBD1 | few | CASSPRDSDYGYTF | TGTGCCAGCAGCCCCCGGGACAGCGACTATGGCTACACCTTC
TRBJ2-2 | TRBV28 | TRBD2 | many | CARERETGELFF | TGTGCCAGAGAGCGGGAGACCGGGGAGCTGTTTTTT
TRBJ2-1 | TRBV19 | . | . | CASSRVSNNEQFF | TGTGCCAGTAGTCGGGTCAGCAACAATGAGCAGTTCTTC
TRBJ2-5 | TRBV11-2 | . | many | CASSLGAGSPQETQYF | TGTGCCAGCAGCTTAGGGGCGGGGAGTCCCCAAGAGACCCAGTACTTC
TRBJ2-3 | TRBV5-1 | TRBD1 | . | CASSLGTVRDTQYF | TGCGCCAGCAGCCTAGGGACAGTAAGGGATACGCAGTATTTT
TRBJ2-3 | TRBV11-3 | TRBD1 | . | CASSLGQELDTQYF | TGTGCCAGCAGCTTGGGACAGGAATTAGATACGCAGTATTTT
TRBJ1-4 | TRBV7-2 | . | many | CASSARFNEKLFF | TGTGCCAGCAGCGCCAGGTTTAATGAAAAACTGTTTTTT
TRBJ2-1 | TRBV6-1 | TRBD1 | many | CASRGGDRDNEQFF | TGTGCCAGCAGGGGCGGGGACAGGGACAATGAGCAGTTCTTC
TRBJ2-1 | TRBV7-2 | TRBD2 | few | CASSLSSGPSYNEQFF | TGTGCCAGCAGCTTATCTAGCGGACCCTCCTACAATGAGCAGTTCTTC
TRBJ2-3 | TRBV7-2 | . | few | CASSFSIYTDTQYF | TGTGCCAGCAGCTTTTCTATTTACACAGATACGCAGTATTTT
TRBJ2-1 | TRBV27 | TRBD2 | . | CASGSGGYNEQFF | TGTGCCAGCGGATCGGGAGGATACAATGAGCAGTTCTTC
TRBJ2-7 | TRBV12-3/TRBV12-4 | TRBD2 | . | CASSLRLAGNEQYF | TGTGCCAGCAGTCTCAGACTAGCGGGGAACGAGCAGTACTTC
TRBJ2-1 | TRBV12-3/TRBV12-4 | . | . | CASSLAVSYNEQFF | TGTGCCAGCAGTTTAGCGGTTTCCTACAATGAGCAGTTCTTC
TRBJ2-2 | TRBV4-1 | TRBD1 | few | CASSRQTGEIGELFF | TGCGCCAGCAGCCGACAGACAGGGGAAATCGGGGAGCTGTTTTTT
TRBJ2-7 | TRBV5-6 | TRBD2 | . | CASSPSGLAGAEQYF | TGTGCCAGCAGCCCATCGGGACTAGCGGGAGCCGAGCAGTACTTC
TRBJ1-1 | TRBV7-9 | . | many | CASSPGRMNTEAFF | TGTGCCAGCAGCCCCGGCCGGATGAACACTGAAGCTTTCTTT
TRBJ1-2 | TRBV19 | . | few | CASSRAPEKVGYTF | TGTGCCAGTAGTAGGGCCCCGGAGAAGGTGGGCTACACCTTC
TRBJ1-1 | TRBV2 | . | few | CASELSDNTEAFF | TGTGCCAGCGAACTTTCAGATAACACTGAAGCTTTCTTT
TRBJ1-1 | TRBV6-1 | . | . | CASSEYWTVNTEAFF | TGTGCCAGCAGTGAATATTGGACAGTGAACACTGAAGCTTTCTTT
TRBJ1-5 | TRBV28 | . | few | CASSLWDTRSAQPQHF | TGTGCCAGCAGTTTGTGGGATACGCGGTCTGCTCAGCCCCAGCATTTT
TRBJ2-1 | TRBV29-1 | . | . | CSVHLPGRANEQFF | TGCAGCGTTCACCTCCCCGGCAGGGCCAATGAGCAGTTCTTC
TRBJ2-3 | TRBV7-2 | . | . | CASSSQLEAQYF | TGTGCCAGCAGCTCCCAACTAGAGGCGCAGTATTTT
TRBJ2-2 | TRBV12-3/TRBV12-4 | TRBD1 | . | CASSFRGQGYAGELFF | TGTGCCAGCAGTTTTAGGGGACAGGGTTACGCCGGGGAGCTGTTTTTT
TRBJ1-1 | TRBV7-8 | . | few | CATKSGAMNTEAFF | TGTGCCACCAAAAGTGGTGCCATGAACACTGAAGCTTTCTTT
TRBJ2-3 | TRBV6-2/TRBV6-3 | . | few | CASSMTPSLLAVQRTDTQYF | TGTGCCAGCAGCATGACTCCCTCACTACTAGCAGTACAACGCACAGATACGCAGTATTTT
TRBJ1-5 | TRBV11-2 | . | . | CASSLDSGRDQPQHF | TGTGCCAGCAGCTTAGACTCGGGCAGGGATCAGCCCCAGCATTTT
TRBJ2-3 | TRBV12-3/TRBV12-4 | TRBD2 | many | CASSLWRRGGLAVSSIETDTQYF | TGTGCCAGCAGTCTTTGGCGGAGGGGGGGACTAGCGGTATCCTCTATCGAAACAGATACGCAGTATTTT
TRBJ2-5 | TRBV2 | . | . | CASSGRDFQETQYF | TGTGCCAGCAGTGGAAGGGACTTCCAAGAGACCCAGTACTTC
TRBJ1-2 | TRBV6-2/TRBV6-3 | . | . | CASTPKTDYGYTF | TGTGCCAGCACCCCCAAGACGGACTATGGCTACACCTTC
TRBJ1-1 | TRBV6-5 | . | many | CASSYSRATEAFF | TGTGCCAGCAGTTACTCGCGGGCGACTGAAGCTTTCTTT
TRBJ2-1 | TRBV7-2 | TRBD2 | many | CASSLTGGRLSNEQFF | TGTGCCAGCAGCTTGACCGGGGGGAGGCTGTCTAATGAGCAGTTCTTC
TRBJ2-3 | TRBV7-2 | . | many | CASSLDPGGGTDTQYF | TGTGCCAGCAGCTTAGATCCCGGGGGAGGCACAGATACGCAGTATTTT
TRBJ2-1 | TRBV19 | . | . | CASSAEWSYNEQFF | TGTGCCAGTTCCGCGGAGTGGTCCTACAATGAGCAGTTCTTC
TRBJ2-5 | TRBV7-8 | TRBD2 | many | CASSYGIWREGSETQYF | TGTGCCAGCAGCTATGGAATCTGGCGGGAGGGCTCCGAGACCCAGTACTTC
TRBJ1-2 | TRBV19 | . | . | CASSLRTDTNGYTF | TGTGCCAGTAGTCTCCGGACGGATACGAATGGCTACACCTTC
TRBJ2-5 | TRBV5-6 | TRBD1 | many | CASSPGTAETQYF | TGTGCCAGCAGCCCGGGGACAGCAGAGACCCAGTACTTC
TRBJ1-5 | TRBV19 | . | . | CASSRGGTQPQHF | TGTGCCAGTAGTAGGGGTGGGACTCAGCCCCAGCATTTT
TRBJ1-1 | TRBV29-1 | . | few | CSVLTVNTEAFF | TGCAGCGTCCTGACGGTGAACACTGAAGCTTTCTTT
TRBJ2-3 | TRBV4-3 | . | . | CASSQDLRRSTDTQYF | TGCGCCAGCAGCCAAGATCTGCGGCGTAGCACAGATACGCAGTATTTT
TRBJ2-1 | TRBV23-1 | TRBD1 | . | CASSQRDRNNEQFF | TGCGCCAGCAGTCAACGGGACAGAAACAATGAGCAGTTCTTC
TRBJ1-5 | TRBV19 | . | . | CASRAGQSHQPQHF | TGTGCCAGCAGGGCAGGACAGTCACATCAGCCCCAGCATTTT
TRBJ2-2 | TRBV7-9 | TRBD2 | . | CASSPSGALAGELFF | TGTGCCAGCAGCCCCAGCGGGGCCCTCGCCGGGGAGCTGTTTTTT
TRBJ2-2 | TRBV6-5 | TRBD2 | . | CASSPGLAGVVTGELFF | TGTGCCAGCAGCCCCGGACTAGCGGGAGTGGTAACCGGGGAGCTGTTTTTT
TRBJ1-2 | TRBV6-2/TRBV6-3 | . | few | CASSYSPNYGYTF | TGTGCCAGCAGTTACTCGCCGAACTATGGCTACACCTTC
TRBJ2-1 | TRBV5-1 | TRBD2 | . | CASSPRGLAGGELYNEQFF | TGCGCCAGCAGCCCCCGCGGACTAGCGGGAGGGGAGCTCTACAATGAGCAGTTCTTC
TRBJ2-5 | TRBV28 | TRBD1 | few | CASSLPPPGGMETQYF | TGTGCCAGCAGTTTACCTCCTCCAGGGGGCATGGAGACCCAGTACTTC
TRBJ2-3 | TRBV7-2 | TRBD2 | many | CASSLSAGGFTDTQYF | TGTGCCAGCAGCCTTTCAGCGGGAGGGTTCACAGATACGCAGTATTTT
TRBJ2-1 | TRBV7-3 | TRBD2 | . | CASSAGLVNEQFF | TGTGCCAGCAGCGCGGGACTAGTCAATGAGCAGTTCTTC
TRBJ1-2 | TRBV30 | . | . | CAWGAYGYTF | TGTGCCTGGGGCGCGTATGGCTACACCTTC
TRBJ2-1 | TRBV19 | . | many | CATRTQQGSYNEQFF | TGTGCCACCCGGACCCAACAGGGCTCCTACAATGAGCAGTTCTTC
TRBJ2-1 | TRBV28 | . | . | CASSFEGFSYNEQFF | TGTGCCAGCAGTTTCGAGGGTTTCTCCTACAATGAGCAGTTCTTC
TRBJ1-1 | TRBV7-2 | TRBD1 | many | CASSLTGGAGTEAFF | TGTGCCAGCAGCTTGACAGGGGGCGCGGGGACTGAAGCTTTCTTT
TRBJ2-7 | TRBV7-9 | . | few | CASSLMPGEQYF | TGTGCCAGCAGCTTAATGCCGGGGGAGCAGTACTTC